What follows describes a single T cell receptor beta chain. This record comes from a study of early T cells in non-severe SARS-CoV-2 infection. Background on the study: Chains stayed unpaired after sequencing of bulk RNA from unsorted whole blood.

Trimming pared 6 bases from V and 3 bases from J, leaving 14 bases between. This CDR3 contains 15 residues. Germline CDR1 reads LNHDA; CDR2 reads SQIVND (reference sequence). Each cDNA molecule carried a unique molecular identifier. TCRdb independently ran MiXCR on the 5' RACE reads; one entry per CDR3 protein. The data contain 68,000 or so distinct CDR3 sequences, more than 9% of them singletons. Sequenced sample: whole blood. The receptor was derived from an adult who was a healthcare worker with PCR-confirmed SARS-CoV-2 infection or an uninfected control (not recorded which). The chain has TRBV19 and TRBJ2-2; D is undetermined. The DNA for the CDR3 is TGTGCCAGTAGGTTCACAGTAAGGTACACCGGGGAGCTGTTTTTT. Amino acids: CASRFTVRYTGELFF.